The 19 T cell receptor beta chains in this list originate from one sample, sequenced in a study of blood T cells in healthy people across ages. It was with a sample-barcoded 5' primer and a J-beta primer mix that a second PCR of roughly 7 to 12 cycles was run. Each CDR3 protein is one row after TCRdb ran MiXCR on the 5' RACE reads. The sample consists of over 600,000 distinct CDR3 sequences, 35% to 50% of them appearing once. The sequenced sample was blood. All receptors come from a man older than 75 in good health.

This clonotype showed up just a few times. This rearrangement joins TRBV11-3 to TRBJ2-1, with D possibly matching TRBD1 (6 bases). The V gene lost 5 bases and the J gene lost 2 bases, with 13 bases spanning the gap. Germline CDR1 reads SGHNT; CDR2 reads YENEEA. This CDR3 has 15 residues. The CDR3 DNA is TGTGCCAGCAGCACACAGGGTGACCCCTACAATGAGCAGTTCTTC. The encoded protein is CASSTQGDPYNEQFF. The variable domain in full, completed from reference TRBV11-3 and TRBJ2-1, reads EAGVVQSPRYKIIEKKQPVAFWCNPISGHNTLYWYLQNLGQGPELLIRYENEEAVDDSQLPKDRFSAERLKGVDSTLKIQPAELGDSAVYLCASSTQGDPYNEQFFGPGTRLTVL.

The chain recombines TRBV7-9 with TRBJ1-6; no firm D call. CDR1 is SEHNR, CDR2 FQNEAQ, per germline (reference sequence). The CDR3 covers 19 residues. The V end was cut by 3 bases, the J end by 9 bases, with 27 bases between. The CDR3 spells CASSLTPRRTTGNTSPLHF. DNA for the CDR3: TGTGCCAGCAGCTTGACCCCCAGGCGTACTACGGGGAATACTTCACCCCTCCACTTT.

V is TRBV7-8 and J is TRBJ2-1; 7 positions match TRBD2. The CDR3 covers 14 residues. CDR1 and CDR2 (germline): SGHVS, FQNEAQ. Trimming removed 2 bases from V and 6 bases from J; junction bases left unmatched: 4. CDR3 residues: CASSLKRGGNEQFF. The CDR3 DNA follows: TGTGCCAGCAGCTTAAAGCGGGGTGGCAATGAGCAGTTCTTC.

V usage is TRBV7-2 and J usage is TRBJ2-7, with TRBD2 matching over 7 bases. The CDR3 has 15 residues. V lost 0 bases and J lost 1; bases outside the gene matches: 3. The V gene's germline CDR1 is SGHTA and CDR2 FQGNSA. The CDR3 spells CASSLAGGRSYEQYF. The CDR3 coding sequence is TGTGCCAGCAGCTTAGCGGGAGGGAGATCCTACGAGCAGTACTTC.

This clonotype was seen many times. The chain couples TRBV29-1 to TRBJ2-3, with D possibly TRBD2 on 7 matching bases. The CDR3 covers 12 residues. The germline V gene has CDR1 SQVTM and CDR2 ANQGSEA. V dropped 7 bases and J dropped 4 bases, with 12 bases sitting between them. The DNA for the CDR3 is TGCAGCGCCGAAGGGGGGGCAGATACGCAGTATTTT. This translates into CSAEGGADTQYF.

The chain links TRBV12-3 or TRBV12-4 to TRBJ2-1; 12 bases fit TRBD2. This CDR3 comprises 15 residues. J was trimmed by 8 bases and V by 1 base; bases with no gene match: 3. CDR3: CASSLGTSGMDEQFF. CDR3 nucleotide sequence: TGTGCCAGCAGTTTAGGGACTAGCGGGATGGATGAGCAGTTCTTC.

This clonotype has at least ten counts. The chain recombines TRBV12-3 or TRBV12-4 with TRBJ2-3, with D possibly being TRBD1 (5 bases). V was pared by 5 bases and J by 3 bases, with 15 bases between. The CDR3 sequence is 15 residues long. This CDR3 reads CASSRQRPATDTQYF. The DNA of the CDR3 is TGTGCCAGCAGTCGACAGAGACCCGCGACAGATACGCAGTATTTT.

V usage is TRBV4-1 and J usage is TRBJ2-2; D is ambiguous. V gave up 5 bases and J gave up 0 bases, with 16 bases separating them. The CDR3 spans 17 residues. Germline loops: CDR1 MGHRA, CDR2 YSYEKL. CDR3: CASSSQNEVPNTGELFF. The CDR3 DNA is TGCGCCAGCAGCTCTCAGAATGAAGTCCCGAACACCGGGGAGCTGTTTTTT.

This clonotype appeared a few times. This sequence joins TRBV4-1 and TRBJ2-1; D remains unclear. CDR1 and CDR2 from the germline V gene are MGHRA and YSYEKL. Trimming left V 0 bases short and J 8 bases short, with 11 bases between. This CDR3 spans 14 amino acids. The CDR3 here is CASSQDSNRDEQFF. The CDR3 coding sequence is TGCGCCAGCAGCCAAGATAGCAACCGCGATGAGCAGTTCTTC.

This clonotype showed up just a few times. The CDR3 DNA sequence: TGCAGTGCTAGAAGGTCGACAGGACGATCCTACGAGCAGTACTTC. It is translated as CSARRSTGRSYEQYF. The chain carries TRBV20-1 and TRBJ2-7; D might be TRBD1 (6 bases). In germline, CDR1 is DFQATT, CDR2 SNEGSKA (reference sequence). The CDR3 totals 15 residues. V was trimmed by 2 bases and J by 1 base, leaving 15 bases between them.

This chain connects TRBV24-1 to TRBJ2-2, with D unresolved. Deletions cut 6 bases from V and 4 bases from J, with 11 bases between. In germline, CDR1 is KGHDR, CDR2 SFDVKD. The CDR3 loop spans 14 amino acids. The CDR3 sequence: CATSTPEITGELFF. CDR3 DNA sequence: TGTGCCACCAGTACCCCCGAGATCACCGGGGAGCTGTTTTTT.

As DNA, the CDR3 is TGTGCCAGCAGTGTAGCCGTGAATGAAAAACTGTTTTTT. Its translation: CASSVAVNEKLFF. This chain uses TRBV27 with TRBJ1-4; no clear D gene. The germline V and J ends were trimmed by 5 bases and 5 bases, with 9 bases remaining between them. Germline-derived CDR1 and CDR2 are MNHEY and SMNVEV (reference sequence). CDR3 length: 13 residues. Variable domain in full (rest from reference TRBV27 and TRBJ1-4): EAQVTQNPRYLITVTGKKLTVTCSQNMNHEYMSWYRQDPGLGLRQIYYSMNVEVTDKGDVPEGYKVSRKEKRNFPLILESPSPNQTSLYFCASSVAVNEKLFFGSGTQLSVL.

The chain is built from TRBV14 and TRBJ1-2, with 8 bases fitting TRBD1. From germline, CDR1 is SGHDN and CDR2 FVKESK. Trimming cost V 2 bases and J 6 bases; bases outside gene matches: 5. The CDR3 spans 14 residues. The chain's CDR3 is CASSQLATGDGYTF. Here the CDR3 DNA reads TGTGCCAGCAGCCAACTTGCGACAGGGGATGGCTACACCTTC.

This clonotype occurred a few times. The genes are TRBV5-1 and TRBJ2-5, with 7 bases lining up with TRBD2. This CDR3 contains 16 residues. Looked up from germline, CDR1 is SGHRS and CDR2 is YFSETQ. With V trimmed by 0 bases and J by 3 bases, 8 bases remained unmatched. CDR3 loop: CASSLVGSGAEETQYF. CDR3 nucleotides: TGCGCCAGCAGCTTGGTCGGAAGCGGGGCTGAAGAGACCCAGTACTTC.

In its sample, this clonotype was seen a few times. Since a much larger clone is just one base distant, this may be a read error. V usage is TRBV28 and J usage is TRBJ2-7; D gene uncertain. Trimming shortened V by 7 bases and J by 7 bases, and 20 bases separated the two germline ends. This CDR3 has 14 amino acids. Germline V gene data show CDR1 as MDHEN and CDR2 as SYDVKM. CDR3 coding DNA: TGTGCCAGCATCCTACAAGCCTCTTACAATGAGCAGTACTTC. It codes for CASILQASYNEQYF.

This clonotype was detected only once. This rearrangement joins TRBV20-1 to TRBJ2-5; 8 nucleotides align to TRBD1. The tail of the sequence fits TRBJ2-7 better, so the J call may be wrong. The CDR3 contains 17 residues. The germline V gene has CDR1 DFQATT and CDR2 SNEGSKA (reference sequence). The CDR3 loop reads CSARPLRGAGGHPEQYF. The CDR3 DNA is TGCAGTGCTAGACCACTCAGGGGGGCAGGGGGCCATCCCGAGCAGTACTTC.

The chain carries TRBV28 and TRBJ1-1; possibly TRBD1 for D (5 bases). The V and J ends lost 4 bases and 1 base respectively, with 10 bases between them. CDR1 and CDR2 from the germline V gene are MDHEN and SYDVKM. The CDR3 spans 14 residues. CDR3 nucleotides: TGTGCCAGCAGTTCCGACGGACAGAACACTGAAGCTTTCTTT. It specifies CASSSDGQNTEAFF.

This clonotype occurred a few times. The chain has TRBV20-1 and TRBJ2-1, with D uncertain. Germline values: CDR1 DFQATT, CDR2 SNEGSKA (reference sequence). The CDR3 runs to 13 residues. V lost 5 bases to trimming and J lost 8 bases, with 16 bases between them. CDR3 sequence: CSASDRPGYEQFF. CDR3 nucleotide sequence: TGCAGTGCTTCCGACCGACCAGGCTATGAGCAGTTCTTC.

This clonotype was seen only a few times. The chain couples TRBV14 to TRBJ1-5; D ambiguous. V lost 1 base and J lost 4, with 8 bases in between. Germline V CDR1 and CDR2: SGHDN, FVKESK. The CDR3 covers 14 residues. The CDR3 DNA reads as TGTGCCAGCAGCCAAGCCTTTCGGAATCAGCCCCAGCATTTT. Encoded protein: CASSQAFRNQPQHF.